This TCR beta chain came from a study of blood T cell repertoires in COVID-19. Study as a whole: COVID-19 samples from acute and convalescent phases originated in the United States, Italy and Spain.

The table came from immunoSEQ multiplex PCR; TCRdb's copy has only in-frame clones and leaves some out. The sample records 50,000 or so clones, about 88% being singletons. The CDR3 spans 15 residues. V lost 6 bases to trimming and J lost 0 bases; unmatched junction nucleotides: 6. Germline assignment: CDR1 MNHEY and CDR2 SVGAGI. The genes are TRBV6-5 and TRBJ2-3; 7 nucleotides agree with TRBD1. The TCR comes from a human donor in a cohort sampled during active COVID-19. The sequenced material came from peripheral blood. In DNA form, the CDR3 reads TGTGCCAGCAGCTTGACAGGGTATAGCACAGATACGCAGTATTTT. This codes for CASSLTGYSTDTQYF.